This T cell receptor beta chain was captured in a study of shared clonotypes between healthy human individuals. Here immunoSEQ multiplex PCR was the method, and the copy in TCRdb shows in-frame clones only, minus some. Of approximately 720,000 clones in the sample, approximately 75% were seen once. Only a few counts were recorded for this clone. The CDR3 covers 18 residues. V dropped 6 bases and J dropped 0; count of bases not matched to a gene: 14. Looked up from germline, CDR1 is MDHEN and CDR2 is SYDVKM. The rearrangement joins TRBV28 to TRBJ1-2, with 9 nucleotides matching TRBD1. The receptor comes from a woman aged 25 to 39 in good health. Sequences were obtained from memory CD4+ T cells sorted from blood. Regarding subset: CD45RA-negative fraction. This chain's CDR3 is CASSKVGQGLSANYGYTF. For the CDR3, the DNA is TGTGCCAGCAGCAAAGTCGGACAGGGGCTTTCGGCTAACTATGGCTACACCTTC.